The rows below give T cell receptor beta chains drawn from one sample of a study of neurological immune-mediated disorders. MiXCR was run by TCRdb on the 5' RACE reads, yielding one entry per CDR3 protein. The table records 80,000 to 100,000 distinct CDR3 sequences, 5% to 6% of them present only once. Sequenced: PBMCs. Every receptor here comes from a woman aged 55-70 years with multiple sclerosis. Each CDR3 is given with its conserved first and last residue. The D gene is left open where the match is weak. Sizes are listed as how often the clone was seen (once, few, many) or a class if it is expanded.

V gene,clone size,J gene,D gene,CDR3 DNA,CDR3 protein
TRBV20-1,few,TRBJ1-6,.,TGCAGTGCCCAAGGGGGACGGATAAATTCACCCCTCCACTTT,CSAQGGRINSPLHF
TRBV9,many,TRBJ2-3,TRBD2,TGTGCCAGCAGCGATGTAGCGGGGGGGCCGACAGATACGCAGTATTTT,CASSDVAGGPTDTQYF
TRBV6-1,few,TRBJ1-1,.,TGTGCCAGCAGGACCGGGACTCAAGTCGCTGAAGCTTTCTTT,CASRTGTQVAEAFF
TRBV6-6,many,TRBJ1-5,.,TGTGCCAGCAGCTTTGGACCGGGACAAAGCAATCAGCCCCAGCATTTT,CASSFGPGQSNQPQHF
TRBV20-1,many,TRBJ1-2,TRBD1,TGCAGTGCTAGCCCCTTGACAGGGGGGGTAGGCTACACCTTC,CSASPLTGGVGYTF
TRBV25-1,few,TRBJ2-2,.,TGTGCCAGCAGTGAATCAGGGTATGGGGAGCTGTTTTTT,CASSESGYGELFF
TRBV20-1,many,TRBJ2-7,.,TGCAGTGCTAGAGGGCTCGTTAGGGCGTGGGAGCAGTACTTC,CSARGLVRAWEQYF
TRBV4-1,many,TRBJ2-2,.,TGCGCCAGCAGCCAAGAAGTCGGTAACACCGGGGAGCTGTTTTTT,CASSQEVGNTGELFF
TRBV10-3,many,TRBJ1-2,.,TGTGCCATCAGTGAGTCGATTTCCCTGGGGGGCTACACCTTC,CAISESISLGGYTF
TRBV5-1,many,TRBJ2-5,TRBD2,TGCGCCAGCAGCTTGGAGGCTAGCGGGGTCCTGAAGACCCAGTACTTC,CASSLEASGVLKTQYF
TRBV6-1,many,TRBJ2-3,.,TGTGCCGCCCAAATCACAGATACGCAGTATTTT,CAAQITDTQYF
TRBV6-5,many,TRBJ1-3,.,TGTGCCAGCAGTATCGGCGTTGATCTTGGAAACACCATATATTTT,CASSIGVDLGNTIYF
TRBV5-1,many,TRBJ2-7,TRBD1,TGCGCCAGCAGCTCCGAAAGGGGACAGGCGCAGTACTTC,CASSSERGQAQYF
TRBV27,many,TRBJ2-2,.,TGTGCCAGCAGTTTTTCCAACACCGGGGAGCTGTTTTTT,CASSFSNTGELFF
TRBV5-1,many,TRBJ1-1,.,TGCGCCAGCAGCTCGGGGGGGTCCGAGAACACTGAAGCTTTCTTT,CASSSGGSENTEAFF
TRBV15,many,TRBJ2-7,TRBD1,TGTGCCACCAGCACCCTGGGACAGTTCTACGAGCAGTACTTC,CATSTLGQFYEQYF
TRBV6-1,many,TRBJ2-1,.,TGTGCCAGCAGTGAAACAGGGCAGAACTACAATGAGCAGTTCTTC,CASSETGQNYNEQFF
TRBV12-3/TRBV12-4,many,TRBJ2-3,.,TGTGCCAGCGGAAGGCGTGGGAGCACAGATACGCAGTATTTT,CASGRRGSTDTQYF
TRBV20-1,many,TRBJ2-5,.,TGCAGTGCTAGGGTTGGGGAAGAGACCCAGTACTTC,CSARVGEETQYF
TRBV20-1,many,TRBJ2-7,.,TGCAGTGCTAGAGATCTTAGGCAGGCCTTCTACGAGCAGTACTTC,CSARDLRQAFYEQYF
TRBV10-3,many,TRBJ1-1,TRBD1,TGTGCCATCAGTGATAGGACAGGGGGCGTTACTGAAGCTTTCTTT,CAISDRTGGVTEAFF
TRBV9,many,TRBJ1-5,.,TGTGCCAGCACCCCCTCGTTGACAGTAAACAATCAGCCCCAGCATTTT,CASTPSLTVNNQPQHF
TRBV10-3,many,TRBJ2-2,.,TGTGCCATCAGTGAGAAGTTGGGGGACGGGGAGCTGTTTTTT,CAISEKLGDGELFF
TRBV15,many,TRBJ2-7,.,TGTGCCACCAGCAGAAGGAGGGGCAGCTACGAGCAGTACTTC,CATSRRRGSYEQYF
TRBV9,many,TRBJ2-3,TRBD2,TGTGCCAGCAGCGTAGACTCACTAGCGGGAGATACGCAGTATTTT,CASSVDSLAGDTQYF
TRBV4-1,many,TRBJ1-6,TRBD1,TGCGCCAGCAGCCGGACAGGGGGACCCGGTTCACCCCTCCACTTT,CASSRTGGPGSPLHF
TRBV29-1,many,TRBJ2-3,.,TGCAGCGTTGAAGGGGGAACTAGCACAGATACGCAGTATTTT,CSVEGGTSTDTQYF
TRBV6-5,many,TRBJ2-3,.,TGTGCCAGCAGTTGGGACAGCACAGATACGCAGTATTTT,CASSWDSTDTQYF
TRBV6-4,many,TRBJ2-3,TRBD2,TGTGCCAGCAGCGGCGGGGGGGGCACAGATACGCAGTATTTT,CASSGGGGTDTQYF